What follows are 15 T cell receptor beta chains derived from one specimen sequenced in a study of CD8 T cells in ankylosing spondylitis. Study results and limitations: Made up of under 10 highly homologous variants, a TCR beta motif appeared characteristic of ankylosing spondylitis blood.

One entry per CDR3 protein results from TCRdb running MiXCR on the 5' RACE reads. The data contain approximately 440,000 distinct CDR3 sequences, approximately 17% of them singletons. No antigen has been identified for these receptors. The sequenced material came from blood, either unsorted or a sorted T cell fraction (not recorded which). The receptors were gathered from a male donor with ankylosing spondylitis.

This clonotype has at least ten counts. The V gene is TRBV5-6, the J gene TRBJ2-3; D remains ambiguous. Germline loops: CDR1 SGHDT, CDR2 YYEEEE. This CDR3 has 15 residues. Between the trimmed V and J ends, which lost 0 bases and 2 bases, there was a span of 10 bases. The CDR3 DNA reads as TGTGCCAGCAGCTTGGCGGCCAGGCCCACAGATACGCAGTATTTT. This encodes CASSLAARPTDTQYF.

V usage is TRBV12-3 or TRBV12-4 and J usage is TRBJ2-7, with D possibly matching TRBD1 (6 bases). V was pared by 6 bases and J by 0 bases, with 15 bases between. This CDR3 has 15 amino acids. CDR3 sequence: CASSSRQVSSYEQYF. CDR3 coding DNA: TGTGCCAGCAGCAGTAGACAGGTTAGCTCCTACGAGCAGTACTTC.

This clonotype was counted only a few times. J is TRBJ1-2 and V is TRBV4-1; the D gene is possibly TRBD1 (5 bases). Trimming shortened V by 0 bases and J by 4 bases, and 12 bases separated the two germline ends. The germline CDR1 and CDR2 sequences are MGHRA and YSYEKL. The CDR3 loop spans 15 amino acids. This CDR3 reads CASSQEGAATYGYTF. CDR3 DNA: TGCGCCAGCAGCCAAGAAGGGGCAGCGACCTATGGCTACACCTTC.

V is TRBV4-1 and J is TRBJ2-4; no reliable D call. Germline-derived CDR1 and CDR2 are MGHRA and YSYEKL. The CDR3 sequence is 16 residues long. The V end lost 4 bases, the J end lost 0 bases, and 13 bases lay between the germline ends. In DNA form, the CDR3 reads TGCGCCAGCAGCCTTCGCGTAGCAGAAGCCAAAAACATTCAGTACTTC. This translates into CASSLRVAEAKNIQYF.

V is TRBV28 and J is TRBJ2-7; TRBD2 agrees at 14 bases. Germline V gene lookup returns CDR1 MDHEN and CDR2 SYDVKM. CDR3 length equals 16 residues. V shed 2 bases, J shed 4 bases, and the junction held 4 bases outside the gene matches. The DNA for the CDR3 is TGTGCCAGCAGTTTAGTGGGGACTAGCGGGAGTTACGAGCAGTACTTC. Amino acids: CASSLVGTSGSYEQYF. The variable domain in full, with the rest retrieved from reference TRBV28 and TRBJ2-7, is DVKVTQSSRYLVKRTGEKVFLECVQDMDHENMFWYRQDPGLGLRLIYFSYDVKMKEKGDIPEGYSVSREKKERFSLILESASTNQTSMYLCASSLVGTSGSYEQYFGPGTRLTVT.

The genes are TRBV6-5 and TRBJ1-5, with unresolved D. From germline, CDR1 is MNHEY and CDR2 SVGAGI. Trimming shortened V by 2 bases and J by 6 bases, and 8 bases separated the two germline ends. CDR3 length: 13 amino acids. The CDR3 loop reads CASSYGSGQPQHF. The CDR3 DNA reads TGTGCCAGCAGTTACGGGAGTGGTCAGCCCCAGCATTTT.

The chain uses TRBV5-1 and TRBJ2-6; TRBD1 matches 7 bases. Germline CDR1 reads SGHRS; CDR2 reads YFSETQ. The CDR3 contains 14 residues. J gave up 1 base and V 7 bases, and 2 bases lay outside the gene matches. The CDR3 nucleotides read TGCGCCAGCGAACAGGGGTCTGGGGCCAACGTCCTGACTTTC. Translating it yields CASEQGSGANVLTF.

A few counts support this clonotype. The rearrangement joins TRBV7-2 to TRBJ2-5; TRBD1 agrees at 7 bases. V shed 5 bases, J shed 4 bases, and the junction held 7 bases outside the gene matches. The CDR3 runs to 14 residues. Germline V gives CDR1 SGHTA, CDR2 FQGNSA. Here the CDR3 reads CASSHRGYGETQYF. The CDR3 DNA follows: TGTGCCAGCAGCCACAGGGGCTACGGAGAGACCCAGTACTTC. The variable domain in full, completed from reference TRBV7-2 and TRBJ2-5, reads GAGVSQSPSNKVTEKGKDVELRCDPISGHTALYWYRQSLGQGLEFLIYFQGNSAPDKSGLPSDRFSAERTGGSVSTLTIQRTQQEDSAVYLCASSHRGYGETQYFGPGTRLLVL.

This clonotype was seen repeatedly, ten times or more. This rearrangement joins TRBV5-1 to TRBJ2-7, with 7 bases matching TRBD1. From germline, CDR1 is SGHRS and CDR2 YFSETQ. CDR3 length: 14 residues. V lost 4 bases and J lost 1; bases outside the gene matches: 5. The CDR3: CASSEQGQSYEQYF. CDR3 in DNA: TGCGCCAGCAGCGAACAGGGACAGTCCTACGAGCAGTACTTC.

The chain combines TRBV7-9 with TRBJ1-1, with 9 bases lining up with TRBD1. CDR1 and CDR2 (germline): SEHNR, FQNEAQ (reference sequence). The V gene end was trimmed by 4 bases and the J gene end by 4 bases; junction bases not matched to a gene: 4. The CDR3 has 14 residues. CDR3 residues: CASSSETGGTEAFF. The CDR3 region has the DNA TGTGCCAGCAGCTCGGAGACAGGGGGCACTGAAGCTTTCTTT. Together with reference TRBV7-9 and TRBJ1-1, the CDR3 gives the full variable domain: DTGVSQNPRHKITKRGQNVTFRCDPISEHNRLYWYRQTLGQGPEFLTYFQNEAQLEKSRLLSDRFSAERPKGSFSTLEIQRTEQGDSAMYLCASSSETGGTEAFFGQGTRLTVV.

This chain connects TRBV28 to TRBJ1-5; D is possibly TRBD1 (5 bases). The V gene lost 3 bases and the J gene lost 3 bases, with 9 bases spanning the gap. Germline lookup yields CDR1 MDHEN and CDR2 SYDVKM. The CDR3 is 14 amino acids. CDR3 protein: CASSFPGNNQPQHF. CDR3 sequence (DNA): TGTGCCAGCAGTTTCCCAGGGAACAATCAGCCCCAGCATTTT.

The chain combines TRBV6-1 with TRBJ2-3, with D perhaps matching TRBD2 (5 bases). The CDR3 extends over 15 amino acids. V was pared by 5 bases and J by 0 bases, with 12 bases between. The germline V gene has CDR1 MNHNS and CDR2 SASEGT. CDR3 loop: CASSRGSGSTDTQYF. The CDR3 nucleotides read TGTGCCAGCAGTCGCGGAAGCGGCAGCACAGATACGCAGTATTTT.

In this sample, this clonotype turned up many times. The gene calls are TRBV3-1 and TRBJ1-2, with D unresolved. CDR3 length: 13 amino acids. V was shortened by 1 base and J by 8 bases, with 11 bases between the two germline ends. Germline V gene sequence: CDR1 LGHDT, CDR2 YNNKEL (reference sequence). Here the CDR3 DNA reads TGTGCCAGCAGCCAAGGGACCCTGGGAGGCTACACCTTC. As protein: CASSQGTLGGYTF.

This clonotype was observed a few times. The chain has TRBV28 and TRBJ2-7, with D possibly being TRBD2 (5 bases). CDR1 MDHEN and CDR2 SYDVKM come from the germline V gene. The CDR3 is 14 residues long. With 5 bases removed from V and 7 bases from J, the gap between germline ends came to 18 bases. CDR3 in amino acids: CASSTRLAQREQYF. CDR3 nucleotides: TGTGCCAGCAGTACTAGACTGGCCCAAAGAGAGCAGTACTTC.

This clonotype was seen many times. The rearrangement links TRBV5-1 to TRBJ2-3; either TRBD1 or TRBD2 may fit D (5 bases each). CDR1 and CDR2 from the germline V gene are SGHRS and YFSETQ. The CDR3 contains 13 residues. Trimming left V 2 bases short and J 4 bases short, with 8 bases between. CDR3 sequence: CASSLRGADTQYF. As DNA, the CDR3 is TGCGCCAGCAGCTTAAGGGGAGCAGATACGCAGTATTTT.